This record looks at one TCR beta chain sequence and its context. Its antigen has not been determined. Base-call qualities are not available, and no considerably larger clone is one nucleotide away. The cohort comprised under 700 healthy bone marrow donors. All cohort members were sampled while nominally healthy, although unrecorded immune exposures were likely present. The donor tested CMV seropositive and was one of the 289 seropositive cohort members. A peripheral blood sample was collected from each donor, and TCR beta sequencing was performed on peripheral blood mononuclear cells. Genomic DNA was extracted from the blood cell samples with the Qiagen DNeasy Blood Extraction Kit. This sample was taken from a study of cytomegalovirus exposure and HLA in healthy donors (TCRdb year 2017). As for the study more broadly: An earlier analysis of 587 of the donors reported under 300 Gb of sequence data and 117 million unique TCR beta sequences obtained from around 170 million T cells. Every discovery cohort repertoire had been produced on one sequencing platform. Roughly 5 DR-DQ haplotypes were handled as single units for association and clustering, since linkage in the cohort was strong. Across 398 genotyped donors of the cohort, an average of about 200,000 unique TCR beta nucleotide sequences per donor were sequenced, and roughly a sixth of those sequences were non-productive. Roughly 300 gigabases of sequencing data and approximately 92 million unique TCR sequences made up an early release that covered approximately 700 HLA-typed donors. Class I and class II HLA loci were covered by the typing at four-digit resolution. The study used immunosequencing to profile the T cell repertoires of several hundred subjects and linked those repertoires to cytomegalovirus serostatus. In an earlier analysis of several hundred of the donors, high-throughput TCR beta sequencing was used to judge whether each TCR beta V gene segment behaved as functional or pseudogenic. In a later genetic analysis, genome-wide SNP genotypes for about 65% of the roughly 670 donors were used, and that subset was treated as a discovery cohort. Rather than using new phenotypic data, the later analysis identified candidate immune exposures from TCR beta sequences and from how often those sequences occurred across donors. The study combined high-throughput TCR immunosequencing, statistical association of individual TCRs with disease status, and machine learning to predict cytomegalovirus infection status. Donor age, sex, ethnicity and CMV serostatus were compiled alongside the repertoire data. Besides the first cohort of more than 650 subjects, a separate validation cohort made up of over 95 different subjects was used. To study patterns of TCR occurrence, a later analysis re-analyzed previously published TCR beta repertoires from several hundred donors and added high-resolution HLA genotyping. Of the roughly 400 genotyped donors, about 80% fell in the genetic ancestry cluster associated with self-reported Caucasian donors. The study was designed to test whether signatures of past pathogen exposure could be identified by cataloging public T cell receptors. Typing coverage differed by locus: A, B, C, DRB1 and DQB1 were typed in roughly 620-630 donors, DQA1 in around 500, DPA1 in around 600, and DPB1 in just under 490.

Libraries were made using the immunoSEQ multiplex PCR assay. For the multiplex PCR, a mixture combining 60 forward primers for TCR Vbeta segments and 13 reverse primers for TCR Jbeta segments was used. Amplification of the CDR3 region of rearranged TCR beta genes was performed with a multiplex PCR assay on genomic DNA. On the Illumina HiSeq System, the amplified TCR beta libraries were sequenced as 87-base-pair reads. Turning to the authors' computational methods: A later analysis tallied around 80 million unique TCR beta chains across the 666 repertoires, and around 9.9 million of those chains were shared by two or more donors. Raw reads were error-corrected and collapsed into unique sequences by a nearest-neighbor algorithm in which closely related sequences were merged to remove PCR and sequencing errors. Alignment of CDR3 sequences to IMGT reference sequences was used to assign V, D and J gene segments. For a sequence to be retained, a match of at least six nucleotides to both a V gene segment and a J gene segment was required. A rearrangement was called productive if the CDR3 had no stop codons and remained in frame with V and J, and every other rearrangement was called non-productive. Following IMGT convention, CDR3 was defined as the stretch from the second conserved V-encoded cysteine up to the conserved J-encoded phenylalanine. The earlier analysis of more than 450 of the donors excluded sequences that lacked an unambiguous match to a single V gene segment. An earlier analysis of about 590 of the donors classified V segments as functional when productive rearrangements were above 56.7% and as segregating when the standard deviation between donors was above 5%. A statistical classification framework was developed to diagnose cytomegalovirus status using the catalog of TCR beta chain sequences. In a later analysis, V and J genes were assigned by comparing TCR nucleotide sequences against IMGT/GENE-DB human TR gene sequences. The TCRdist pipeline was used in a later analysis to assign CDR3 sequences and most-parsimonious VDJ recombination scenarios. In a later analysis, each TCR beta chain was defined by its CDR3 amino acid sequence together with its V-gene family, and reads without a unique V-gene family were excluded. To address suspected cross-contamination and a sequencing artifact, a later analysis removed 550 to 750 highly shared, low-generation-probability nucleotide sequences. In a later analysis, a clonal expansion index was calculated for each public chain from normalized within-repertoire ranks of inferred template counts. A later analysis computed generation probabilities with a VDJ recombination model fitted to out-of-frame rearrangements, and checked the results against IGoR. In a later analysis, TCR-TCR, TCR-HLA and TCR-CMV co-occurrence was scored with hypergeometric tests, and a repertoire-size bias correction was applied to TCR pairs. False discovery rates were estimated in a later analysis by permuting HLA or CMV assignments 20 times. In a later analysis, co-occurring TCRs were grouped with DBSCAN, and TCRdist sequence similarity was added when clustering was performed within HLA-allele-positive subsets. For co-occurrence clustering, repertoires with fewer than 30,000 or more than 120,000 public chains were excluded, along with roughly 5 repertoires with anomalous nucleotide sharing. The table comes from immuneACCESS by way of TCRdb, which keeps in-frame sequences with V and J called. Part of the clones is missing from these tables; in studies checked, under half for an unresolved V gene and the rest for unknown reasons. V, J and clone size derive from that table, while D and trimming were established from the DNA sequence. The sample data list over 70,000 clones, and about 80% of these were observed just once. Clones ranked in the top ten supply around a quarter of the sample.

The research as a whole found: In the study, about 150 TCR beta chains were listed as associated with cytomegalovirus. CMV serostatus was the only immune exposure information available for the cohort. When HLA alleles, especially DR and DQ, strongly co-occurred, attributing TCR associations to individual alleles was difficult. While some public TCRs were present in many individuals, most TCR sequences turned up only very rarely across donors. A further reported finding was that TCR beta sequences accurately predicted the HLA-A and HLA-B alleles for most subjects in the first cohort. In vitro tests confirmed that a few of the cytomegalovirus-associated TCR beta chains recognize cytomegalovirus antigens. In a later analysis, some 17,000 TCR beta sequences were associated with specific HLA alleles at a false discovery rate of 0.05. Presence/absence analyses assumed roughly uniform sequencing depth across donors, an assumption that may not hold. According to a later analysis, parvovirus B19, influenza, CMV and Epstein-Barr virus appeared linked to several top co-occurrence clusters. In a later analysis, TCR association rates were found to vary across HLA loci, with the most associated TCRs seen for DRB1 alleles and the fewest for HLA-C alleles. Compared with the approximately 670-donor mean, donors in an Asian-associated ancestry cluster had fewer N-insertions in productive TCRs, according to a later genetic analysis. The authors suggested that the approach could potentially be extended to other disease states and immunological phenotypes. An association between a missense DCLRE1C variant and V-gene and J-gene trimming of TCR beta chains was found in a later genetic analysis and replicated in an independent cohort. In an earlier analysis of about 600 of the donors, most TCR beta V segments appeared in productive rearrangements about 90% or about 30% of the time, broadly matching IMGT annotations. In a later analysis, most CMV-associated TCR beta chains were found to appear HLA-restricted, with HLA associations seemingly driven largely by CMV exposure. Only TCR beta chains were sequenced in this cohort, and the absence of alpha or paired-chain data limited detectable features. Linkage disequilibrium might explain the correlated functional status among segregating V segments, but an unknown experimental factor could not be ruled out. Some IMGT-functional V segments, including TRBV6-2 and TRBV6-3, could not be distinguished by the 87-base-pair reads and were therefore excluded. A cluster of highly shared sequence variants was judged likely to be a technical artifact of the sequencing pipeline. In a later analysis, HLA-associated TCR beta chains showed more clonal expansion and lower generation probabilities than non-associated chains that were equally common. The classifier was reported to diagnose cytomegalovirus status with high specificity and sensitivity in both the original and validation cohorts. HLA typing was unavailable for some donors at each locus, so association tests used only the typed subset. Roughly 17 rarely observed V segments, including chromosome 9 orphons, were excluded from the earlier analysis of about 500 of the donors because counts were too low.

The CDR3 has 13 amino acids, counting the end cysteine and valine. Only the CDR3 region is kept as DNA, spanning 39 bases read in frame from base 1. From V the trimming removes 2 bases and from J it removes 4 bases, while the gene matches leave 2 bases of the junction unaccounted for. CDR1 and CDR2 (SGHDT, YYEEEE) derive from the germline V gene. The chain uses TRBV5-6 and TRBJ2-7; 8 central bases correspond to TRBD2. This sequence was found in a woman aged 45 to 65 in good health and CMV-seropositive. Sequenced: PBMCs. The CDR3 loop reads CASSFGTSYEQYV. The nucleotides read TGTGCCAGCAGCTTCGGGACTAGTTACGAGCAGTACGTC.